Presented here are 27 T cell receptor beta chains from one specimen sequenced in a study of CD8+ T cells in alopecia areata. Stated treatment: oral pan-JAK inhibitor, 5-10 mg twice daily. Following RNA extraction, reverse transcription yielded cDNA that acted as the sequencing template. Sequencing used immunoSEQ multiplex PCR; TCRdb keeps in-frame clones, though not all of them. The table has approximately 280,000 clones, 55% to 75% seen once. The material was CD4+ T cells sorted from blood, obtained at week 24, from a patient treated with tofacitinib. The receptors were sampled from a human donor with alopecia areata.

The V call is TRBV30, the J call TRBJ2-5, with D hard to call. Germline loops: CDR1 GTSNPN, CDR2 SVGIG (reference sequence). The ends were cut back, 0 bases at V and 5 bases at J, with 10 bases in the middle. The CDR3 is 13 amino acids. The CDR3 reads CAWSVRIGETQYF. CDR3 DNA: TGTGCCTGGAGTGTACGGATAGGTGAGACCCAGTACTTC.

The DNA for the CDR3 is TGTGCCACCAGCGGCGACAGGGGAGCCTACAATGAGCAGTTCTTC. As protein: CATSGDRGAYNEQFF. The chain combines TRBV15 with TRBJ2-1; 8 positions agree with TRBD1. After removal of 5 bases from V and 2 bases from J, the junction contained 5 bases not matched to a gene. The CDR3 runs to 15 residues. The germline V gene encodes CDR1 LNHNV and CDR2 YYDKDF (reference sequence).

The V and J genes are TRBV19 and TRBJ1-5; D unresolved. This CDR3 region has 15 residues. The V gene's germline CDR1 is LNHDA and CDR2 SQIVND (reference sequence). Trimming took off 3 bases at V and 6 bases at J, with 15 bases between the two ends. CDR3 sequence: CASSMSRSGGQPQHF. In DNA, the CDR3 is TGTGCCAGTAGTATGTCCCGGTCCGGAGGTCAGCCCCAGCATTTT.

The CDR3: CASSQSDSAFETQYF. The CDR3 DNA sequence: TGCGCCAGCAGCCAATCTGACAGTGCCTTCGAGACCCAGTACTTC. The chain employs TRBV4-1 and TRBJ2-5, with a tentative D call TRBD1 (5 bases). V was pared by 2 bases and J by 5 bases, with 15 bases between. Germline CDR1 reads MGHRA; CDR2 reads YSYEKL. The CDR3 length is 15 residues.

The chain has TRBV6-6 and TRBJ2-5; 10 nucleotides line up with TRBD1. Trimming cost V 6 bases and J 2 bases; bases outside gene matches: 3. The V gene's germline CDR1 is MNHNY and CDR2 SVGAGI (reference sequence). This CDR3 region has 14 residues. In nucleotides, the CDR3 is TGTGCCAGCAGAAGGGACAGGGGACAAGAGACCCAGTACTTC. Amino acids: CASRRDRGQETQYF.

The chain employs TRBV7-2 and TRBJ2-1; 12 bases align to TRBD2. Germline V CDR1 and CDR2: SGHTA, FQGNSA. Trimming took 3 bases from V and 4 from J; bases not matched to a gene: 4. The CDR3 has 16 amino acids. CDR3 DNA sequence: TGTGCCAGCAGCTTGCTAGCGGGGGGGCCGTACAATGAGCAGTTCTTC. Amino acid sequence: CASSLLAGGPYNEQFF.

The rearrangement uses TRBV27 and TRBJ1-5, with unresolved D. The germline V gene has CDR1 MNHEY and CDR2 SMNVEV (reference sequence). This CDR3 comprises 14 residues. V dropped 2 bases and J dropped 1 base, with 6 bases sitting between them. As DNA, the CDR3 is TGTGCCAGCAGTTTACAGGAAAGCAATCAGCCCCAGCATTTT. This sequence encodes CASSLQESNQPQHF.

The chain joins TRBV2 to TRBJ2-2; D perhaps matches TRBD2 (6 bases). The CDR3 runs to 14 residues. Trimming shortened V by 0 bases and J by 6 bases, and 8 bases separated the two germline ends. The germline V gene has CDR1 SNHLY and CDR2 FYNNEI. CDR3 protein: CASSEALASGELFF. The CDR3 nucleotides are TGTGCCAGCAGTGAAGCGCTAGCGTCCGGGGAGCTGTTTTTT.

This clone was counted a few times. The CDR3 end shows no conserved phenylalanine or tryptophan, and so a read error is likely. The DNA is omitted, as the CDR3 cannot be located on it reliably, and the CDR3 follows TCRdb's listing. The gene calls are TRBV23-1 and TRBJ1-3; the D call in the table, TRBD1, was not verified against the DNA. TRBV23-1 is known as an ORF, though its function is uncertain. Ends included, the CDR3 has 9 residues. The CDR3 loop reads CAKPTGQRG.

The J gene is TRBJ1-2, the V gene TRBV30, with no clear D. CDR3 size: 15 residues. Trimming pared 0 bases from V and 5 bases from J, leaving 16 bases between. Germline values: CDR1 GTSNPN, CDR2 SVGIG (reference sequence). CDR3 in amino acids: CAWSVNLNGLYGYTF. For the CDR3, the DNA is TGTGCCTGGAGTGTGAACCTCAATGGACTTTATGGCTACACCTTC.

The rearrangement joins TRBV30 to TRBJ1-2; D gene ambiguous. CDR1 GTSNPN and CDR2 SVGIG come from the germline V gene (reference sequence). This CDR3 has 11 amino acids. Trimming took 5 bases from V and 5 from J, leaving 9 bases between them. The CDR3 sequence is CAWRRGYGYTF. Here the CDR3 DNA reads TGTGCCTGGCGCCGCGGATATGGCTACACCTTC.

The V call is TRBV29-1, the J call TRBJ2-3, with a tentative D call TRBD1 (5 bases). The CDR3 runs 14 residues. In germline, CDR1 is SQVTM, CDR2 ANQGSEA. Trimming took 4 bases from V and 0 from J, leaving 11 bases between them. CDR3 protein: CSVGRVLSTDTQYF. The CDR3 DNA reads TGCAGCGTTGGCAGGGTACTAAGCACAGATACGCAGTATTTT.

This chain joins TRBV7-2 and TRBJ2-7; 7 nucleotides align to TRBD1. V gave up 3 bases and J gave up 5 bases; unmatched junction bases: 13. Germline CDR1 reads SGHTA; CDR2 reads FQGNSA. The CDR3 length is 16 residues. CDR3 loop: CASSLQGQRLWDEQYF. CDR3 in DNA: TGTGCCAGCAGCTTGCAGGGACAGAGGTTGTGGGACGAGCAGTACTTC.

This clone was recorded a few times. The chain carries TRBV7-8 and TRBJ1-2; D is ambiguous. Germline V gives CDR1 SGHVS, CDR2 FQNEAQ. The CDR3 totals 10 residues. V gave up 2 bases and J gave up 10 bases, with 5 bases separating them. The CDR3 region is CASSLIVYTF. Written as DNA, the CDR3 is TGTGCCAGCAGCTTAATTGTCTACACCTTC.

The rearrangement links TRBV23-1 to TRBJ1-4; 12 bases are a match to TRBD1. TRBV23-1 belongs to the ORF category, with a function that is uncertain. The CDR3 runs to 18 residues. V lost 0 bases, J lost 7 bases, and 9 bases stayed unmatched. CDR3 region: CASSQSERDRGPVEKLFF. DNA for the CDR3: TGCGCCAGCAGTCAATCAGAGAGGGACAGGGGGCCCGTTGAAAAACTGTTTTTT.

Remarks on this clone: Other DNA sequences from this sample encode an identical CDR3 as well. The chain links TRBV5-1 to TRBJ2-3, with a weak D call TRBD2 (5 bases). This CDR3 has 13 residues. Per the germline V gene, CDR1 is SGHRS and CDR2 is YFSETQ. Between the trimmed V and J ends, which lost 4 bases and 2 bases, there was a span of 8 bases. The CDR3 region has the DNA TGCGCCAGCAGCAGAGGGTACACAGATACGCAGTATTTT. Residues: CASSRGYTDTQYF.

V is TRBV29-1 and J is TRBJ2-7; D assignment may be TRBD1 or TRBD2 (5 bases each). Trimming pared 5 bases from V and 4 bases from J, leaving 15 bases between. CDR3 length: 13 amino acids. Germline V gene lookup returns CDR1 SQVTM and CDR2 ANQGSEA. CDR3 sequence: CSVKEGAGYEQYF. The CDR3 coding sequence is TGCAGCGTTAAGGAAGGGGCGGGTTACGAGCAGTACTTC.

V gene TRBV28 combines with J gene TRBJ1-1; D ambiguous. The V end lost 5 bases, the J end lost 0 bases, and 34 bases lay between the germline ends. In germline, CDR1 is MDHEN, CDR2 SYDVKM. The length of the CDR3 is 22 residues. In DNA, the CDR3 is TGTGCCAGCAGTCCCCAGAGGGTAGGCGGCCGCCGTATATTCTTAATGAACACTGAAGCTTTCTTT. It codes for CASSPQRVGGRRIFLMNTEAFF.

The chain couples TRBV6-6 to TRBJ2-5; the D is unclear. Between the trimmed V and J ends, which lost 2 bases and 5 bases, there was a span of 12 bases. Germline V gene lookup returns CDR1 MNHNY and CDR2 SVGAGI (reference sequence). This CDR3 spans 14 amino acids. The CDR3 is CASSYPPGDETQYF. The CDR3 nucleotides read TGTGCCAGCAGTTACCCTCCGGGCGACGAGACCCAGTACTTC.

The rearrangement joins TRBV25-1 to TRBJ1-2; 8 bases map to TRBD1. There are 13 residues in the CDR3. Germline assignment: CDR1 MGHDK and CDR2 SYGVNS. Germline trimming cut 6 bases from V and 7 bases from J; bases unmatched to any gene: 7. The CDR3 nucleotides read TGTGCCAGCAGCGCCCAGGGGGCTGGTGGCTACACCTTC. It is translated as CASSAQGAGGYTF.

The chain carries TRBV5-4 and TRBJ2-5; maybe TRBD1 (6 bases). This CDR3 is 17 amino acids long. Deletions cut 0 bases from V and 1 base from J, with 16 bases between. The V gene's germline CDR1 is SGHNT and CDR2 YYREEE (reference sequence). In DNA form, the CDR3 reads TGTGCCAGCAGCTTGGGGGCCAGGCCAGGGGTCCAAGAGACCCAGTACTTC. The encoded protein is CASSLGARPGVQETQYF.

The V gene is TRBV6-6, the J gene TRBJ1-1; possibly TRBD1 for D (6 bases). The CDR3 spans 14 residues. V was cut by 7 bases and J by 1 base, with 13 bases left in between. Germline V lookup: CDR1 MNHNY, CDR2 SVGAGI (reference sequence). CDR3 residues: CASTTGQQNTEAFF. The CDR3 bases are TGTGCCAGCACCACTGGACAGCAGAACACTGAAGCTTTCTTT.

This clone has just a few counts. The CDR3 coding sequence is TGCAGCGCCGACCGGGGAGCAGAGGCTTTCTTT. This gives the protein CSADRGAEAFF. This rearrangement joins TRBV29-1 to TRBJ1-1, with unresolved D. This CDR3 is 11 amino acids long. Per the germline V gene, CDR1 is SQVTM and CDR2 is ANQGSEA. V lost 7 bases and J 11 bases, leaving 17 bases between the germline ends.

This rearrangement joins TRBV11-3 to TRBJ1-1, with D maybe TRBD1 (5 bases). V was pared by 3 bases and J by 0 bases, with 8 bases between. The CDR3 contains 14 residues. Looked up from germline, CDR1 is SGHNT and CDR2 is YENEEA. CDR3 sequence reads: CASSLGRMNTEAFF. CDR3 sequence (DNA): TGTGCCAGCAGCTTGGGGCGGATGAACACTGAAGCTTTCTTT.

The rearrangement links TRBV5-4 to TRBJ2-7; the match to TRBD1 covers 7 bases. Germline V gene sequence: CDR1 SGHNT, CDR2 YYREEE (reference sequence). The CDR3 sequence is 14 residues long. V shed 4 bases and J 2 bases; nucleotides not matched to a gene: 6. The CDR3 sequence: CASSPNRGTYEQYF. Written as DNA, the CDR3 is TGTGCCAGCAGCCCCAACAGGGGAACCTACGAGCAGTACTTC.

The chain has TRBV6-5 and TRBJ2-1; 11 bases match TRBD2. This CDR3 is 15 amino acids long. Germline V lookup: CDR1 MNHEY, CDR2 SVGAGI. V trimming: 5 bases; J trimming: 3 bases; junction bases outside the gene matches: 3. The CDR3 DNA reads as TGTGCCAGCAGTCTTAGCGGGGGGGGCTACAATGAGCAGTTCTTC. This codes for CASSLSGGGYNEQFF.

This clone showed up just a few times. This sequence joins TRBV5-5 and TRBJ1-1, with 9 positions matching TRBD1. The CDR3 length is 16 residues. V gave up 4 bases and J gave up 4 bases; unmatched junction bases: 11. Germline CDR1 and CDR2: SGHKS and YYEKEE (reference sequence). The CDR3 loop is CASSIWTGVKGTEAFF. The CDR3 DNA follows: TGTGCCAGCAGCATTTGGACAGGGGTAAAGGGCACTGAAGCTTTCTTT. The full variable domain, its missing parts supplied by reference TRBV5-5 and TRBJ1-1, is DAGVTQSPTHLIKTRGQQVTLRCSPISGHKSVSWYQQVLGQGPQFIFQYYEKEERGRGNFPDRFSARQFPNYSSELNVNALLLGDSALYLCASSIWTGVKGTEAFFGQGTRLTVV.